These T cell receptor beta chains were read from a single sample in a study of control samples from healthy donors and cancer patients. Libraries were prepared by immunoSEQ multiplex PCR; TCRdb keeps only in-frame clonotypes and omits some of them. The repertoire has some 96,000 clones, approximately 93% of them found once; the top ten carry less than 10%. Sequenced sample: blood. Every receptor here comes from a man younger than 30 in good health. The CDR3 runs from the conserved cysteine through the conserved F or W. The order of the fields is J gene, D gene, V gene, clone size, CDR3 protein, CDR3 DNA. A D gene is named only where the DNA matches it firmly. A clone size is listed for some rows: how often the clone was seen (once, few, many), or a class if it is expanded.

J: TRBJ2-7
D: NA
V: TRBV12-3/TRBV12-4
size: NA
CDR3: CASSLAYYEQYF
DNA: TGTGCCAGCAGTTTAGCGTACTACGAGCAGTACTTC

J: TRBJ1-3
D: NA
V: TRBV30
size: NA
CDR3: CAWSPGAISGNTIYF
DNA: TGTGCCTGGAGTCCGGGGGCCATCTCTGGAAACACCATATATTTT

J: TRBJ1-3
D: TRBD1
V: TRBV5-1
size: NA
CDR3: CASSSGQVAGNTIYF
DNA: TGCGCCAGCAGCTCGGGACAGGTTGCTGGAAACACCATATATTTT

J: TRBJ1-2
D: TRBD1
V: TRBV27
size: once
CDR3: CASTATGGAGGYTF
DNA: TGTGCCAGCACTGCGACAGGGGGCGCCGGTGGCTACACCTTC

J: TRBJ1-2
D: TRBD1
V: TRBV4-2
size: NA
CDR3: CASSMTGDYGYTF
DNA: TGTGCCAGCAGTATGACAGGGGACTATGGCTACACCTTC

J: TRBJ1-2
D: TRBD1
V: TRBV5-5
size: once
CDR3: CASSLSWTGKIKNGYTF
DNA: TGTGCCAGCAGCTTGAGTTGGACAGGGAAGATTAAAAATGGCTACACCTTC

J: TRBJ1-3
D: NA
V: TRBV7-2
size: NA
CDR3: CASRPQPSSGNTIYF
DNA: TGTGCCAGCAGGCCACAGCCGAGCTCTGGAAACACCATATATTTT

J: TRBJ1-3
D: NA
V: TRBV7-2
size: NA
CDR3: CASSLGQPNSGNTIYF
DNA: TGTGCCAGCAGCCTAGGACAGCCAAACTCTGGAAACACCATATATTTT

J: TRBJ2-3
D: NA
V: TRBV24-1
size: NA
CDR3: CATSDPTRDPTDTQYF
DNA: TGTGCCACCAGTGACCCAACTAGGGATCCCACAGATACGCAGTATTTT

J: TRBJ1-2
D: NA
V: TRBV6-1
size: NA
CDR3: CASSDRANYGYTF
DNA: TGTGCCAGCAGTGATAGGGCTAACTATGGCTACACCTTC

J: TRBJ1-1
D: NA
V: TRBV5-4
size: NA
CDR3: CASSFGPREAFF
DNA: TGTGCCAGCAGCTTCGGCCCCAGGGAGGCTTTCTTT

J: TRBJ2-5
D: NA
V: TRBV5-4
size: NA
CDR3: CASSTSAEGGETQYF
DNA: TGTGCCAGCAGCACTTCGGCGGAGGGCGGAGAGACCCAGTACTTC

J: TRBJ1-1
D: NA
V: TRBV19
size: NA
CDR3: CATTTGGNTEAFF
DNA: TGTGCCACAACGACGGGCGGGAACACTGAAGCTTTCTTT

J: TRBJ1-1
D: NA
V: TRBV7-9
size: NA
CDR3: CASSSGAGEHGEAFF
DNA: TGTGCCAGCAGCTCCGGGGCGGGCGAACACGGTGAAGCTTTCTTT

J: TRBJ2-7
D: NA
V: TRBV6-1
size: NA
CDR3: CASSEAPDSHYEQYF
DNA: TGTGCCAGCAGTGAAGCCCCAGACAGCCACTACGAGCAGTACTTC

J: TRBJ1-1
D: NA
V: TRBV2
size: few
CDR3: CASREIGRTEAFF
DNA: TGTGCCAGCAGGGAAATCGGGAGGACTGAAGCTTTCTTT

J: TRBJ1-4
D: NA
V: TRBV2
size: NA
CDR3: CASTAALQGMREKLFF
DNA: TGTGCCAGCACCGCCGCCCTACAGGGAATGAGGGAAAAACTGTTTTTT

J: TRBJ2-1
D: TRBD2
V: TRBV19
size: once
CDR3: CASSTGLAGRREFF
DNA: TGTGCCAGTAGTACGGGACTAGCGGGTAGAAGGGAGTTCTTC

J: TRBJ2-2
D: NA
V: TRBV12-3/TRBV12-4
size: NA
CDR3: CASSLKNTGELFF
DNA: TGTGCCAGCAGTTTAAAGAACACCGGGGAGCTGTTTTTT

J: TRBJ1-5
D: NA
V: TRBV27
size: NA
CDR3: CASSSRDNQPQHF
DNA: TGTGCCAGCAGTTCAAGGGACAATCAGCCCCAGCATTTT

J: TRBJ2-7
D: NA
V: TRBV3-1/TRBV3-2
size: NA
CDR3: CASSQSTGTYEQYF
DNA: TGTGCCAGCAGCCAATCTACAGGAACCTACGAGCAGTACTTC

J: TRBJ2-3
D: NA
V: TRBV4-3
size: NA
CDR3: CASSQDESGSWADTQYF
DNA: TGCGCCAGCAGCCAAGATGAGTCGGGGAGTTGGGCAGATACGCAGTATTTT

J: TRBJ2-1
D: TRBD2
V: TRBV10-3
size: NA
CDR3: CAIRNGLAGGPAYNEQFF
DNA: TGTGCCATCAGGAACGGACTAGCGGGAGGGCCGGCCTACAATGAGCAGTTCTTC

J: TRBJ2-2
D: TRBD2
V: TRBV30
size: NA
CDR3: CAWSASGSISGELFF
DNA: TGTGCCTGGAGTGCTAGCGGGAGTATCTCCGGGGAGCTGTTTTTT

J: TRBJ2-1
D: NA
V: TRBV6-4
size: NA
CDR3: CASSWGNEQFF
DNA: TGTGCCAGCAGTTGGGGAAATGAGCAGTTCTTC

J: TRBJ1-2
D: NA
V: TRBV2
size: NA
CDR3: CATTLTGRYGYTF
DNA: TGTGCCACCACACTGACAGGACGCTATGGCTACACCTTC

J: TRBJ2-1
D: TRBD2
V: TRBV13
size: NA
CDR3: CASSGNWREVYDEQFF
DNA: TGTGCCAGCAGCGGAAACTGGCGGGAGGTGTACGATGAGCAGTTCTTC